A selection of T cell receptor beta chains follows, all from one sample in a study of vaccination and CD4 T cells after COVID-19. These TCRs are of unknown antigen specificity. TCRdb reanalysed the PCR reads using MiXCR and keeps one entry per CDR3 protein. Here the sample spans around 13,000 distinct CDR3 sequences, 50% to 65% being singletons. Material: CD4+ T cells from blood, cultured in vitro. These receptors all stem from a human donor who had recovered from COVID-19. CDR3s include the opening cysteine and the closing phenylalanine or tryptophan. Each record gives: J gene, CDR3 length, D gene, V gene, clone size, CDR3 protein, CDR3 DNA. A D gene is named only where the DNA matches it firmly. Some rows mark clone size as missing; the rest say once, few, many or name a class of expanded clone.

>TRBJ2-1|12|.|TRBV20-1|.
CSAENNRIEQFF
TGCAGTGCTGAAAACAACAGGATTGAGCAGTTCTTC
>TRBJ2-4|14|TRBD1|TRBV30|.
CAWSRDRLENIQYF
TGTGCCTGGAGCCGGGACAGGCTGGAAAACATTCAGTACTTC
>TRBJ1-6|18|TRBD1|TRBV6-1|.
CASSARSDRRPYNSPLHF
TGTGCCAGCAGTGCCCGATCGGACAGGCGGCCCTATAATTCACCCCTCCACTTT
>TRBJ1-1|14|.|TRBV6-1|.
CASSHPARTGEAFF
TGTGCCAGCAGTCACCCGGCGCGTACGGGTGAAGCTTTCTTT
>TRBJ2-3|15|TRBD2|TRBV15|.
CATSTGLADSDTQYF
TGTGCCACCAGCACGGGACTAGCGGACTCAGATACGCAGTATTTT
>TRBJ1-1|11|.|TRBV20-1|once
CSVQKNTEAFF
TGCAGTGTTCAGAAGAACACTGAAGCTTTCTTT
>TRBJ1-5|13|.|TRBV25-1|.
CASSRTLDQPQHF
TGTGCCAGCAGTAGGACACTGGATCAGCCCCAGCATTTT
>TRBJ1-2|13|.|TRBV28|.
CASSAGGNYGYTF
TGTGCCAGCAGTGCCGGGGGGAACTATGGCTACACCTTC
>TRBJ1-1|11|.|TRBV29-1|.
CSHVRNTEAFF
TGCAGCCACGTCCGGAACACTGAAGCTTTCTTT
>TRBJ2-3|18|TRBD2|TRBV28|.
CASSPLGREVVRTDTQYF
TGTGCCAGCAGTCCCTTAGGTCGGGAGGTAGTACGCACAGATACGCAGTATTTT
>TRBJ2-1|14|TRBD2|TRBV7-3|.
CASSWGLAGAPQFF
TGTGCCAGCAGCTGGGGACTAGCGGGAGCTCCTCAGTTCTTC
>TRBJ1-1|16|.|TRBV6-1|.
CASSPASVTANTEAFF
TGTGCCAGCAGTCCGGCCTCAGTTACCGCCAACACTGAAGCTTTCTTT
>TRBJ1-1|12|TRBD1|TRBV3-1|.
CASSVQGAEAFF
TGTGCCAGCAGCGTTCAGGGGGCTGAAGCTTTCTTT
>TRBJ2-3|13|.|TRBV20-1|.
CSARAPAWDTQYF
TGCAGTGCTAGAGCCCCAGCATGGGATACGCAGTATTTT
>TRBJ2-2|14|.|TRBV20-1|.
CSARDTGHFGELFF
TGCAGTGCTAGAGACACGGGACATTTCGGGGAGCTGTTTTTT
>TRBJ1-3|13|.|TRBV5-6|once
CASSLGQGNTIYF
TGTGCCAGCAGCTTGGGACAGGGAAACACCATATATTTT
>TRBJ1-1|14|TRBD1|TRBV27|.
CASSFRTGNTEAFF
TGTGCCAGCAGTTTTCGGACAGGGAACACTGAAGCTTTCTTT
>TRBJ2-1|17|TRBD2|TRBV20-1|.
CSAREAGTSGSYNEQFF
TGCAGTGCTAGAGAGGCAGGGACTAGCGGGTCTTACAATGAGCAGTTCTTC
>TRBJ1-6|16|.|TRBV6-2/TRBV6-3|few
CASSSPGHRKASPLHF
TGTGCCAGCAGTAGTCCGGGACACAGAAAGGCTTCACCCCTCCACTTT
>TRBJ1-5|13|.|TRBV24-1|few
CATSTDSNQPQHF
TGTGCCACCAGCACGGATAGCAATCAGCCCCAGCATTTT
>TRBJ2-7|16|TRBD2|TRBV2|.
CASSGLAGGPLYEQYF
TGTGCCAGCAGTGGACTAGCGGGAGGGCCTTTGTACGAGCAGTACTTC
>TRBJ2-3|14|.|TRBV12-3/TRBV12-4|.
CASRISASPNTQYF
TGTGCCAGCAGGATCTCGGCCTCCCCCAATACGCAGTATTTT
>TRBJ1-1|13|.|TRBV7-3|once
CASSAQGATEAFF
TGTGCCAGCAGCGCCCAGGGTGCCACTGAAGCTTTCTTT
>TRBJ1-5|15|.|TRBV6-2/TRBV6-3|few
CASSYHSGGNQPQHF
TGTGCCAGCAGTTACCATTCAGGGGGCAATCAGCCCCAGCATTTT
>TRBJ2-3|14|.|TRBV7-9|.
CASSPSGSTDTQYF
TGTGCCAGCAGCCCCAGCGGGAGCACAGATACGCAGTATTTT
>TRBJ1-6|15|.|TRBV12-3/TRBV12-4|.
CASSFLRGTNSPLHF
TGTGCCAGCAGTTTTCTACGGGGAACTAATTCACCCCTCCACTTT
>TRBJ1-1|15|.|TRBV3-1|.
CASSYDFGRNTEAFF
TGTGCCAGCAGCTACGATTTCGGACGGAACACTGAAGCTTTCTTT
>TRBJ1-4|16|.|TRBV28|once
CASSRPLEGQGEKLFF
TGTGCCAGCAGTCGCCCTCTCGAGGGGCAGGGGGAAAAACTGTTTTTT
>TRBJ2-3|15|TRBD2|TRBV6-5|.
CASSYPSGGTDTQYF
TGTGCCAGCAGTTACCCTAGCGGGGGCACAGATACGCAGTATTTT
>TRBJ2-7|14|TRBD1|TRBV7-2|.
CASLRDSNSYEQYF
TGTGCCAGCCTCCGGGACAGCAACTCCTACGAGCAGTACTTC
>TRBJ2-5|17|TRBD2|TRBV25-1|.
CASSQVTGLAGGETQYF
TGTGCCAGCAGCCAGGTGACTGGACTAGCGGGAGGAGAGACCCAGTACTTC
>TRBJ1-1|15|.|TRBV19|few
CASSIGRHLNTEAFF
TGTGCCAGTAGTATAGGACGGCATTTGAACACTGAAGCTTTCTTT
>TRBJ2-1|17|TRBD1|TRBV24-1|.
CATSDNRPGTGGNEQFF
TGTGCCACCAGTGATAACCGCCCCGGGACAGGGGGCAATGAGCAGTTCTTC
>TRBJ2-7|14|TRBD2|TRBV7-2|.
CASSLTSGSPEQYF
TGTGCCAGCAGCCTGACTAGCGGGAGTCCCGAGCAGTACTTC
>TRBJ2-5|12|.|TRBV30|.
CAWSQQQETQYF
TGTGCCTGGAGTCAGCAACAAGAGACCCAGTACTTC
>TRBJ2-5|16|.|TRBV4-1|once
CASSLIQLAPKETQYF
TGCGCCAGCAGCCTTATCCAACTAGCCCCCAAAGAGACCCAGTACTTC
>TRBJ2-1|19|.|TRBV7-9|.
CASSSLGGQRGHSYNEQFF
TGTGCCAGCAGCTCTTTAGGTGGGCAGAGGGGACACTCCTACAATGAGCAGTTCTTC
>TRBJ1-3|14|.|TRBV15|few
CATGESFAGNTIYF
TGTGCCACCGGCGAGAGTTTCGCTGGAAACACCATATATTTT
>TRBJ2-4|14|TRBD1|TRBV12-3/TRBV12-4|.
CASSTGQGKNIQYF
TGTGCCAGCAGCACGGGACAGGGCAAAAACATTCAGTACTTC
>TRBJ2-1|14|.|TRBV19|.
CASSIWGSYNEQFF
TGTGCCAGTAGTATATGGGGCAGCTACAATGAGCAGTTCTTC
>TRBJ1-5|15|TRBD1|TRBV19|few
CASSIVQGSNQPQHF
TGTGCCAGTAGTATAGTACAGGGGAGCAATCAGCCCCAGCATTTT
>TRBJ1-5|16|.|TRBV11-1|.
CASSPNPCPSNQPQHF
TGTGCCAGCAGCCCAAACCCCTGCCCCAGCAATCAGCCCCAGCATTTT
>TRBJ2-1|12|.|TRBV30|.
CAWSEGGNEQFF
TGTGCCTGGAGTGAGGGGGGGAATGAGCAGTTCTTC
>TRBJ2-2|15|TRBD2|TRBV19|few
CASSAVTSGKGELFF
TGTGCCAGTAGCGCGGTGACTAGCGGGAAAGGGGAGCTGTTTTTT
>TRBJ2-7|19|TRBD2|TRBV20-1|.
CSARGYGELAGVTGNEQYF
TGCAGTGCTAGAGGCTATGGCGAGCTAGCGGGAGTTACGGGGAACGAGCAGTACTTC